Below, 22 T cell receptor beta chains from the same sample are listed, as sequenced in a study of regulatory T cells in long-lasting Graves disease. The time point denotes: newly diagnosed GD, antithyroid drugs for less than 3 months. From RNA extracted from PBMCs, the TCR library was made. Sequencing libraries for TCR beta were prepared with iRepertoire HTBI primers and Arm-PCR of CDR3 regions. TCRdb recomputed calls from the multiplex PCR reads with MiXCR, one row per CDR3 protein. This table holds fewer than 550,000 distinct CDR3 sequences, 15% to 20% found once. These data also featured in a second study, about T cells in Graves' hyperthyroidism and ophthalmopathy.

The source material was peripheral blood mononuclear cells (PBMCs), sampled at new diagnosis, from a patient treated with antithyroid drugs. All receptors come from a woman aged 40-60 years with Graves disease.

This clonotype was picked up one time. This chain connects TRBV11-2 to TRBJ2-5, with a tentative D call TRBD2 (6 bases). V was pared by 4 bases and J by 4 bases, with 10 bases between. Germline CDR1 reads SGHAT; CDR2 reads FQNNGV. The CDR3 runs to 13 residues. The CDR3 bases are TGTGCCAGCAGCTACGGGACTGGAGAGACCCAGTACTTC. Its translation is CASSYGTGETQYF.

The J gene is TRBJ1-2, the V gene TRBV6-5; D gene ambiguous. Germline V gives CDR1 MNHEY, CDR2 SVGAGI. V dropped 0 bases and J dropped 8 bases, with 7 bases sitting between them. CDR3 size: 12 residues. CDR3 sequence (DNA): TGTGCCAGCAGTTACTCCAGTAGCGGCTACACCTTC. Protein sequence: CASSYSSSGYTF.

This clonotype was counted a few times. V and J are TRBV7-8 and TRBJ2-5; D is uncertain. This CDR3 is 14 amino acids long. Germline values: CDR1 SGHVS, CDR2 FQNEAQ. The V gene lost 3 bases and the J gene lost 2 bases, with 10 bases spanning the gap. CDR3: CASSFAKVQETQYF. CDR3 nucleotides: TGTGCCAGCAGCTTCGCTAAGGTTCAAGAGACCCAGTACTTC.

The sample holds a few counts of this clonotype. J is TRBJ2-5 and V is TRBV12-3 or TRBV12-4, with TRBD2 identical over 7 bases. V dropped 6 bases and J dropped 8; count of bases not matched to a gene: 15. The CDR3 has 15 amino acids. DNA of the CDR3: TGTGCCAGCAGCCGACGGGGAGGGAACCCCTCAACCCAGTACTTC. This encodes CASSRRGGNPSTQYF.

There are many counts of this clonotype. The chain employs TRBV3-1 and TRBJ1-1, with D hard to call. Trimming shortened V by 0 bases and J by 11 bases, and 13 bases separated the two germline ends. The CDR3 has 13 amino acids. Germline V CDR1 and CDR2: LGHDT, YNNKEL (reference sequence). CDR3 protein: CASSQDIPSRAFF. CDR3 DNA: TGTGCCAGCAGCCAAGATATTCCCTCCCGGGCTTTCTTT.

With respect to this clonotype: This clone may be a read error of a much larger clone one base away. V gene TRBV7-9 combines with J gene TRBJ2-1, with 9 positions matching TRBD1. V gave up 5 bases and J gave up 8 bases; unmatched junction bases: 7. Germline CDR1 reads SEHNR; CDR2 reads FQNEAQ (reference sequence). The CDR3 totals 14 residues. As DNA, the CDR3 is TGTGCCAGCAGCCCGGGACAGGGTGAAGATGAGCAGTTCTTC. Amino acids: CASSPGQGEDEQFF.

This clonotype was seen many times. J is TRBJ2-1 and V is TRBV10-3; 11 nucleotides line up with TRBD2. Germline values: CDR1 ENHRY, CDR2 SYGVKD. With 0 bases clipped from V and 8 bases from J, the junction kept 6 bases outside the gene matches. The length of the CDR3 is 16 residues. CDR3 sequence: CAISESVAGGPDEQFF. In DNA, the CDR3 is TGTGCCATCAGTGAGTCAGTAGCGGGGGGGCCAGATGAGCAGTTCTTC.

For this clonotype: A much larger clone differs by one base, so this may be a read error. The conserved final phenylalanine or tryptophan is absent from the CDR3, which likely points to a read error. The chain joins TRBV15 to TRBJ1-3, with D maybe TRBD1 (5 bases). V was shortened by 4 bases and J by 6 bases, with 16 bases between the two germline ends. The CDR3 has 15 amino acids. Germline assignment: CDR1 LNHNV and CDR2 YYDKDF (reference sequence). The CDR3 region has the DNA TGTGCCACCAGCAATCGAGGCAGGGAGGTAAACACCATATATTCT. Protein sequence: CATSNRGREVNTIYS.

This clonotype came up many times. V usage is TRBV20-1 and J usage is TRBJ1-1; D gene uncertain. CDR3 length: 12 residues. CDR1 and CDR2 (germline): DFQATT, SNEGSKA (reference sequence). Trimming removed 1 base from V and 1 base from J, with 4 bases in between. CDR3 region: CSARAQNTEAFF. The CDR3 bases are TGCAGTGCTAGAGCCCAGAACACTGAAGCTTTCTTT.

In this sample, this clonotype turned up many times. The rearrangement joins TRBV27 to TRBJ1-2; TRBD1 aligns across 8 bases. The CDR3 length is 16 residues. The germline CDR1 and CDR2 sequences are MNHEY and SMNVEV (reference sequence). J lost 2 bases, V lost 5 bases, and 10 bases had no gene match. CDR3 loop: CASSTLLPGGNYGYTF. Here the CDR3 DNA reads TGTGCCAGCAGTACCCTACTGCCAGGGGGCAACTATGGCTACACCTTC.

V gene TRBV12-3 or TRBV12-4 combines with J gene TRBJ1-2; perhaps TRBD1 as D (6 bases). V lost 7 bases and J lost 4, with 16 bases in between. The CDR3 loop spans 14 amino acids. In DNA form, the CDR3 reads TGTGCCAGCAACCGGGTCCAGGGGTCCTATGGCTACACCTTC. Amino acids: CASNRVQGSYGYTF.

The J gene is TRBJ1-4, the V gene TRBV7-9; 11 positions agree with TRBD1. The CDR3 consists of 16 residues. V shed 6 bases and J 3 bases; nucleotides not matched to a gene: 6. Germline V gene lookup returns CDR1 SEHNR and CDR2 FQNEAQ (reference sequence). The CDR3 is CASRRGQGAANEKLFF. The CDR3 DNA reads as TGTGCCAGCAGGCGCGGACAGGGGGCGGCTAATGAAAAACTGTTTTTT. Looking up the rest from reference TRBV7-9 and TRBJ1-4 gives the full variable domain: DTGVSQNPRHKITKRGQNVTFRCDPISEHNRLYWYRQTLGQGPEFLTYFQNEAQLEKSRLLSDRFSAERPKGSFSTLEIQRTEQGDSAMYLCASRRGQGAANEKLFFGSGTQLSVL.

CDR3 DNA sequence: TGTGCCAGCACCCGTGGGGACAGGATTGTTACAGATACGCAGTATTTT. Translation gives CASTRGDRIVTDTQYF. V gene TRBV7-2 combines with J gene TRBJ2-3; 8 bases align to TRBD1. From germline, CDR1 is SGHTA and CDR2 FQGNSA. This CDR3 has 16 residues. J gave up 3 bases and V 7 bases, and 12 bases lay outside the gene matches. Drawing the rest from reference TRBV7-2 and TRBJ2-3, the complete variable domain is GAGVSQSPSNKVTEKGKDVELRCDPISGHTALYWYRQSLGQGLEFLIYFQGNSAPDKSGLPSDRFSAERTGGSVSTLTIQRTQQEDSAVYLCASTRGDRIVTDTQYFGPGTRLTVL.

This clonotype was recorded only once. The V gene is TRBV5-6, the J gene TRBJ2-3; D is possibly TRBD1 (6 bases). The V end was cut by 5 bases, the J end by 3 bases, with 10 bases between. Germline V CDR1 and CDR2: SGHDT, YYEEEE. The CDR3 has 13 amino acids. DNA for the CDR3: TGTGCCAGCAGGAATCAGGGGACAGATACGCAGTATTTT. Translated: CASRNQGTDTQYF.

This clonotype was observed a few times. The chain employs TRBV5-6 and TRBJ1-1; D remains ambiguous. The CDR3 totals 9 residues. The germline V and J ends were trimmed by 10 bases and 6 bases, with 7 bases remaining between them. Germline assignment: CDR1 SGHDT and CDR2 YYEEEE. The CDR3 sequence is CARTAEAFF. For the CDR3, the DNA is TGTGCCCGGACCGCTGAAGCTTTCTTT.

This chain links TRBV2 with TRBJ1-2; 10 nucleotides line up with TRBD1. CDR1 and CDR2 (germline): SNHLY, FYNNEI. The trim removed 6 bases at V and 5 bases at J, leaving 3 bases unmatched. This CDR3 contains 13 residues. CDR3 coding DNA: TGTGCCAGCAGCGGACAGGGGGAATATGGCTACACCTTC. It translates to CASSGQGEYGYTF.

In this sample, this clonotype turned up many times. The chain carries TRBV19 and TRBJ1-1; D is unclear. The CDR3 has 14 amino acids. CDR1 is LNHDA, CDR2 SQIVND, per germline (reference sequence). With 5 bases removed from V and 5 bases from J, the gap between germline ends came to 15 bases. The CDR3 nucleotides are TGTGCCAGTAGTTTGGAGGCGGTTAGGACTGAAGCTTTCTTT. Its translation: CASSLEAVRTEAFF.

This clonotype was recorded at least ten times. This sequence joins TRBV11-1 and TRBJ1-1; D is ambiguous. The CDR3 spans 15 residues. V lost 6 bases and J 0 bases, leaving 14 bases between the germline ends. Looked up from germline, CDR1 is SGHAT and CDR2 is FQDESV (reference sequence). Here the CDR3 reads CASSLEGGMNTEAFF. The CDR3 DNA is TGTGCCAGCAGTCTAGAGGGTGGAATGAACACTGAAGCTTTCTTT.

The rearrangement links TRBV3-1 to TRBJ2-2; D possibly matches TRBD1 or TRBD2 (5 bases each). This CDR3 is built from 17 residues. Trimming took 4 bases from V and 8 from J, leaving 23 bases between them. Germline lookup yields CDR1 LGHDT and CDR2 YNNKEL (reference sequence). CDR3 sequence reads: CASSRAGTYIRAGELFF. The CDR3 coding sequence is TGTGCCAGCAGCCGCGCCGGGACCTACATCAGGGCGGGGGAGCTGTTTTTT.

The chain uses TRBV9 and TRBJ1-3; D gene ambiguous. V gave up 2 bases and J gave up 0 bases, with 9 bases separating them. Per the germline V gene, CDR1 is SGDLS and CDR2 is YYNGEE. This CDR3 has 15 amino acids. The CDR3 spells CASSVLGLSGNTIYF. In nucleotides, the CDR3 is TGTGCCAGCAGCGTTCTGGGTCTCTCTGGAAACACCATATATTTT.

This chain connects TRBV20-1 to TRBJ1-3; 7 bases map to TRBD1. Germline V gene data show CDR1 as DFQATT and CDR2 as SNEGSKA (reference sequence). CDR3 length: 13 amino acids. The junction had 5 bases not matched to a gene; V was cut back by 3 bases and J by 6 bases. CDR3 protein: CSASDREPNTIYF. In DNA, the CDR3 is TGCAGTGCTAGCGACAGGGAGCCAAACACCATATATTTT.

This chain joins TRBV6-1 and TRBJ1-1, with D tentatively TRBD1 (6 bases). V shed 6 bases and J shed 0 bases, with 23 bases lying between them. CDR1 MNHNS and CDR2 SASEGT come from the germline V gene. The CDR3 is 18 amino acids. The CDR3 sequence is CASSERVASGDMNTEAFF. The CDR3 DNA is TGTGCCAGCAGCGAAAGGGTGGCTAGCGGGGACATGAACACTGAAGCTTTCTTT.